The clone carrying this TCR beta chain was seen only once. Germline CDR1 reads LNHDA; CDR2 reads SQIVND (reference sequence). Trimming removed 0 bases at V and 4 bases at J, with 12 bases between. The CDR3 runs 15 residues. The data are from a study of blood T cell repertoires in COVID-19. As processed by the authors: The assay estimated nucleated cells by amplifying reference gene primers. Profiling relied on immunoSEQ multiplex PCR, and the TCRdb table lists in-frame clones only, not all of them. The DNA was the basis for D and trimming; V, J and clone size are from that table. This sample yields a few hundred thousand clones, of which approximately 89% are seen a single time; around 12% belongs to the top ten.

The sample comprised peripheral blood. The clonotype originates from a woman aged 45-60 years with COVID-19, enrolled during active disease. The chain recombines TRBV19 with TRBJ1-1; maybe TRBD1 (6 bases). CDR3 protein: CASSIDSRGGTEAFF. The CDR3 DNA is TGTGCCAGTAGTATAGATTCGAGGGGGGGCACTGAAGCTTTCTTT.